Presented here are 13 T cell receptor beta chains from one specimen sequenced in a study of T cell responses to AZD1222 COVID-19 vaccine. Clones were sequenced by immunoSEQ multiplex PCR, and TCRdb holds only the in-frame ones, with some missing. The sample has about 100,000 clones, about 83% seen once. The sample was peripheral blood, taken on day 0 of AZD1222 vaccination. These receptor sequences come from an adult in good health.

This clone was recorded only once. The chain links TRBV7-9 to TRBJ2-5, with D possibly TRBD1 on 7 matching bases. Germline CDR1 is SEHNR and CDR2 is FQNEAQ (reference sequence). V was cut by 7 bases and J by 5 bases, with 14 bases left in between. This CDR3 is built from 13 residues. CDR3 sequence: CASTGSGGETQYF. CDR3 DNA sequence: TGTGCCAGCACTGGTTCAGGGGGGGAGACCCAGTACTTC. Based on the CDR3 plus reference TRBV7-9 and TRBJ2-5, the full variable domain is DTGVSQNPRHKITKRGQNVTFRCDPISEHNRLYWYRQTLGQGPEFLTYFQNEAQLEKSRLLSDRFSAERPKGSFSTLEIQRTEQGDSAMYLCASTGSGGETQYFGPGTRLLVL.

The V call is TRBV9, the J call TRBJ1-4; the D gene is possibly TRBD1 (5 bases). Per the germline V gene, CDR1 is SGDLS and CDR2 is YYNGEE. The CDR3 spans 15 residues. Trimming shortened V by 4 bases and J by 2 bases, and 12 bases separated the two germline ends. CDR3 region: CASSSSGRTNEKLFF. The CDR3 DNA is TGTGCCAGCAGCTCCTCAGGGAGGACTAATGAAAAACTGTTTTTT.

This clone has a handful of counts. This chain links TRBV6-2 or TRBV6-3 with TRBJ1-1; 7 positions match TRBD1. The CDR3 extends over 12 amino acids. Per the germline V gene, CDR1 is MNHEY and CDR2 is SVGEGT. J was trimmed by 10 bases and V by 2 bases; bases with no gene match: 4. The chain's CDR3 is CASSYDRDRAFF. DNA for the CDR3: TGTGCCAGCAGTTACGACAGGGATAGAGCTTTCTTT.

CDR3 sequence (DNA): TGCGCCAGCAGCTTGGCCTCGACACAGAATGAAAAACTGTTTTTT. Residues: CASSLASTQNEKLFF. The chain uses TRBV5-1 and TRBJ1-4; no firm D call. V gave up 0 bases and J gave up 5 bases, with 11 bases separating them. Germline V lookup: CDR1 SGHRS, CDR2 YFSETQ. The CDR3 has 15 residues.

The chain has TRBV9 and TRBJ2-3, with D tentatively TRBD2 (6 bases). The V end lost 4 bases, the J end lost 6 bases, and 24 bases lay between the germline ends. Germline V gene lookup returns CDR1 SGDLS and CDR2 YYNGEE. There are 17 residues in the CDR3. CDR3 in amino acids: CASSRGGGVTDLDTQYF. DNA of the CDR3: TGTGCCAGCAGCAGGGGAGGAGGGGTGACTGATTTGGATACGCAGTATTTT.

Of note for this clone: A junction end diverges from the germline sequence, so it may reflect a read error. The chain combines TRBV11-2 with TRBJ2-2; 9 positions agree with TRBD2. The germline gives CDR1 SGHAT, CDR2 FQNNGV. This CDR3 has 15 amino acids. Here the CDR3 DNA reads TGTGCCAGCAGTTTAGTAGCGGGAGCTCCCGGGGAGCTGTTTTTT. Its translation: CASSLVAGAPGELFF.

CDR3 residues: CAISGTGVTDTQYF. As DNA, the CDR3 is TGTGCCATCAGTGGGACGGGGGTCACAGATACGCAGTATTTT. The chain joins TRBV10-3 to TRBJ2-3; weak D call: TRBD2 (6 bases). V lost 4 bases, J lost 2 bases, and 10 bases lay in between. Germline loops: CDR1 ENHRY, CDR2 SYGVKD. The CDR3 is made up of 14 amino acids.

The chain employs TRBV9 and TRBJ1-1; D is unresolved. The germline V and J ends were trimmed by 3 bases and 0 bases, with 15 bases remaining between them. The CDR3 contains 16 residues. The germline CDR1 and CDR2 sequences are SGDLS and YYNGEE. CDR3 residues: CASSESPWRMNTEAFF. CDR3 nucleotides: TGTGCCAGCAGCGAGTCCCCGTGGCGTATGAACACTGAAGCTTTCTTT.

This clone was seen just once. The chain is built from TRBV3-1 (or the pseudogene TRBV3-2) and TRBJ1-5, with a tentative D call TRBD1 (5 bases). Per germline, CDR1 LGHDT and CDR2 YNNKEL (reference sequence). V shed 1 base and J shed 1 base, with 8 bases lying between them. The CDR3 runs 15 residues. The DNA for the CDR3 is TGTGCCAGCAGCCAAGGCCAGGGCAGCAATCAGCCCCAGCATTTT. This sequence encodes CASSQGQGSNQPQHF.

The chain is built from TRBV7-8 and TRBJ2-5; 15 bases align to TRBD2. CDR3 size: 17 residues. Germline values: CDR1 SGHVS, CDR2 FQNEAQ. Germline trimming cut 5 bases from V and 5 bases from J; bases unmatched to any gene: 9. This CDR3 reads CASSARTSGRAVETQYF. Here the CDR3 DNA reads TGTGCCAGCAGCGCCCGGACTAGCGGGAGGGCCGTGGAGACCCAGTACTTC.

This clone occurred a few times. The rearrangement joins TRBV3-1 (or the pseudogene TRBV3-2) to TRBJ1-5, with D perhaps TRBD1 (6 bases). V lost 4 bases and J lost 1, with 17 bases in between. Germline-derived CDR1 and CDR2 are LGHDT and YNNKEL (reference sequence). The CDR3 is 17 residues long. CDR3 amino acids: CASSPSGGGRSNQPQHF. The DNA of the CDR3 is TGTGCCAGCAGCCCATCCGGAGGGGGTAGAAGCAATCAGCCCCAGCATTTT.

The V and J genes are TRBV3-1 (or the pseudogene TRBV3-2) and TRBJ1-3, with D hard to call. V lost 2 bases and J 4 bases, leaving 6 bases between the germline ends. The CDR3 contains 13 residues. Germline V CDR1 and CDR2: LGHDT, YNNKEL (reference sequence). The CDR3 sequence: CASSQRQGNTIYF. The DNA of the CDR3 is TGTGCCAGCAGCCAACGACAAGGAAACACCATATATTTT.

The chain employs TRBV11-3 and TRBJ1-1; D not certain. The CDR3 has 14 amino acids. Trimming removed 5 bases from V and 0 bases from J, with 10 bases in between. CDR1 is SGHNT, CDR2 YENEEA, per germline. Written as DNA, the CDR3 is TGTGCCAGCAGCCTCCCGGGAATGAACACTGAAGCTTTCTTT. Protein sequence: CASSLPGMNTEAFF.